This T cell receptor beta chain comes out of a study of T cells in Graves' hyperthyroidism and ophthalmopathy. Whole-study results and caveats: The majority of expanded thyroid clonotypes above 0.001 also appeared in blood. The authors' 13 V-J model separated ophthalmopathy from stable hyperthyroidism.

Germline V gene sequence: CDR1 SQVTM, CDR2 ANQGSEA. V lost 4 bases and J 6 bases, leaving 13 bases between the germline ends. This CDR3 contains 12 residues. The authors obtained PBMCs from roughly 10 ml of fresh peripheral blood. Amplification of TCR beta CDR3 regions was performed using RNA transcripts as template. TCR CDR3 regions were first amplified by RT-PCR with HTBI primers. TCRdb independently ran MiXCR on the multiplex PCR reads; one entry per CDR3 protein. The data show about 420,000 distinct CDR3 sequences, about 15% seen once. Comments on this clonotype: Antigen: not known. A much bigger clone sits one base away, suggesting this may be a read error.

The sequence was obtained from a woman between 18 and 29 years old with Graves' hyperthyroidism. The gene calls are TRBV29-1 and TRBJ2-7; D gene unclear. Sequenced material: blood. In DNA form, the CDR3 reads TGCAGCGTTGGACTTACGACTGGCGAGCAGTACTTC. It encodes CSVGLTTGEQYF.